The 25 T cell receptor beta chains below come from one sample, sequenced in a study of blood T cell repertoires in COVID-19. Data came from immunoSEQ multiplex PCR; TCRdb stores just in-frame clones and leaves some out. Of some 130,000 clones in the sample, 87% were seen once. Sequenced input: peripheral blood. These receptors were taken from a middle-aged man with active COVID-19.

The chain has TRBV18 and TRBJ1-4, with 10 bases aligning to TRBD1. V was pared by 5 bases and J by 8 bases, with 8 bases of the junction left unmatched. The CDR3 is made up of 15 amino acids. Per the germline V gene, CDR1 is KGHSH and CDR2 is LQKENI. The CDR3: CASSGTDRGTEKLFF. In nucleotides, the CDR3 is TGTGCCAGCTCAGGAACGGACAGGGGGACCGAAAAACTGTTTTTT. The full variable domain, its missing parts supplied by reference TRBV18 and TRBJ1-4, is NAGVMQNPRHLVRRRGQEARLRCSPMKGHSHVYWYRQLPEEGLKFMVYLQKENIIDESGMPKERFSAEFPKEGPSILRIQQVVRGDSAAYFCASSGTDRGTEKLFFGSGTQLSVL.

The chain recombines TRBV6-5 with TRBJ1-2; 7 bases align to TRBD1. There are 14 residues in the CDR3. Looked up from germline, CDR1 is MNHEY and CDR2 is SVGAGI. J lost 4 bases, V lost 2 bases, and 4 bases had no gene match. CDR3 sequence (DNA): TGTGCCAGCAGTTACAGGGGGCAAGGCTATGGCTACACCTTC. This gives the protein CASSYRGQGYGYTF.

In DNA, the CDR3 is TGTGCCAGCAGTTACCCCAGGTCCTACGAGCAGTACTTC. Its protein is CASSYPRSYEQYF. The V call is TRBV6-6, the J call TRBJ2-7; no clear D. The germline V and J ends were trimmed by 2 bases and 1 base, with 6 bases remaining between them. The CDR3 is 13 amino acids. CDR1 and CDR2 (germline): MNHNY, SVGAGI (reference sequence).

This clone came up a few times. The V and J genes are TRBV7-8 and TRBJ2-7; D may be TRBD2 (5 bases). The CDR3 contains 13 residues. V was trimmed by 5 bases and J by 4 bases, leaving 12 bases between them. The germline V gene encodes CDR1 SGHVS and CDR2 FQNEAQ. CDR3 nucleotides: TGTGCCAGCAGCCGGACTTTTAAGTACGAGCAGTACTTC. As protein: CASSRTFKYEQYF.

This rearrangement joins TRBV2 to TRBJ1-6, with D uncertain. The CDR3 length is 15 residues. V lost 7 bases and J lost 0, with 10 bases in between. CDR1 is SNHLY, CDR2 FYNNEI, per germline. CDR3 amino acids: CASKGASSYNSPLHF. The CDR3, as DNA: TGTGCCAGCAAGGGAGCGAGCTCCTATAATTCACCCCTCCACTTT.

This chain links TRBV3-1 (or the pseudogene TRBV3-2) with TRBJ2-1; a weak D match, TRBD2 (5 bases). CDR1 and CDR2 (germline): LGHDT, YNNKEL (reference sequence). The CDR3 is made up of 13 amino acids. V lost 3 bases to trimming and J lost 9 bases, with 12 bases between them. The CDR3 nucleotides are TGTGCCAGCAGCCAGACCCCGGCGGGTGAGCAGTTCTTC. Its translation: CASSQTPAGEQFF.

A note on this clone: One end of the junction is discordant with germline, which a read error may explain. The chain employs TRBV7-7 and TRBJ2-5; 8 bases are shared with TRBD2. CDR3 length equals 14 residues. CDR1 is SSHAT, CDR2 FNYEAQ, per germline (reference sequence). The CDR3 here is CASSLGGGLETQYF. The CDR3 DNA follows: TGTGCTAGCAGCCTCGGGGGGGGACTAGAGACCCAGTACTTC.

The V call is TRBV5-6, the J call TRBJ2-3, with D perhaps matching TRBD2 (6 bases). CDR3 length: 15 residues. V gave up 0 bases and J gave up 1 base, with 9 bases separating them. The germline V gene encodes CDR1 SGHDT and CDR2 YYEEEE. The CDR3 DNA sequence: TGTGCCAGCAGCTTGGAGTTAGCGGGCACAGATACGCAGTATTTT. It translates to CASSLELAGTDTQYF.

The chain links TRBV5-1 to TRBJ1-6; D is ambiguous. The germline V and J ends were trimmed by 2 bases and 3 bases, with 15 bases remaining between them. This CDR3 has 17 residues. Germline values: CDR1 SGHRS, CDR2 YFSETQ. Here the CDR3 reads CASSLSSIRNYNSPLHF. The DNA of the CDR3 is TGCGCCAGCAGCTTATCATCGATCAGGAACTATAATTCACCCCTCCACTTT.

This clone is a singleton in its sample. The V gene is TRBV10-3, the J gene TRBJ2-7, with 11 nucleotides matching TRBD2. V shed 8 bases and J 0 bases; nucleotides not matched to a gene: 24. CDR3 length equals 21 residues. CDR1 is ENHRY and CDR2 is SYGVKD in the germline V gene. DNA for the CDR3: TGTGCCATCCCGTCTAGGCCTACCCGGACCCTTACTAGCGGGGGCTCCTACGAGCAGTACTTC. Amino acid sequence: CAIPSRPTRTLTSGGSYEQYF.

In DNA, the CDR3 is TGTGCCAGCAGTTTCAGTCTTTCGGGAGAGACCCAGTACTTC. Protein: CASSFSLSGETQYF. The chain carries TRBV28 and TRBJ2-5; no clear D gene. V lost 3 bases and J 4 bases, leaving 12 bases between the germline ends. CDR1 MDHEN and CDR2 SYDVKM come from the germline V gene. The CDR3 consists of 14 residues.

V gene TRBV18 combines with J gene TRBJ2-7; D is possibly TRBD2 (6 bases). V lost 6 bases to trimming and J lost 3 bases, with 18 bases between them. Germline CDR1 KGHSH, CDR2 LQKENI. This CDR3 is built from 15 residues. In DNA form, the CDR3 reads TGTGCCAGCTCCCCTAGAGGTTTAGCGGACTACGAGCAGTACTTC. Its translation: CASSPRGLADYEQYF.

This clone appeared once. The chain carries TRBV10-3 and TRBJ2-3; D is perhaps TRBD2 (6 bases). Germline CDR1 reads ENHRY; CDR2 reads SYGVKD. V was shortened by 7 bases and J by 1 base, with 9 bases between the two germline ends. CDR3 size: 13 residues. Written as DNA, the CDR3 is TGTGCCATCACGGGGGTAGGCACAGATACGCAGTATTTT. Translated, it gives CAITGVGTDTQYF.

J is TRBJ1-6 and V is TRBV11-2; the match to TRBD1 covers 8 bases. Germline V lookup: CDR1 SGHAT, CDR2 FQNNGV. V dropped 6 bases and J dropped 5; count of bases not matched to a gene: 9. The CDR3 contains 16 residues. The CDR3 protein is CASRDRAGQDNSPLHF. As DNA, the CDR3 is TGTGCCAGCAGGGACAGGGCGGGTCAAGATAATTCACCCCTCCACTTT. The full variable domain, rest sourced from reference TRBV11-2 and TRBJ1-6, is EAGVAQSPRYKIIEKRQSVAFWCNPISGHATLYWYQQILGQGPKLLIQFQNNGVVDDSQLPKDRFSAERLKGVDSTLKIQPAKLEDSAVYLCASRDRAGQDNSPLHFGNGTRLTVT.

This clone was observed once. The V gene is TRBV16, the J gene TRBJ1-2; D remains unclear. The CDR3 totals 11 residues. V gave up 4 bases and J gave up 8 bases, with 8 bases separating them. CDR1 is KGHSY and CDR2 is FQNENV in the germline V gene. The CDR3 spells CASSPYQGYTF. The CDR3 DNA reads as TGTGCCAGCAGCCCCTATCAAGGCTACACCTTC.

In its sample, this clone was seen once. The V call is TRBV18, the J call TRBJ1-2, with TRBD1 matching 8 bases. CDR3 length equals 13 residues. V shed 3 bases and J 3 bases; nucleotides not matched to a gene: 0. Germline CDR1 is KGHSH and CDR2 is LQKENI. The CDR3: CASSPDRDYGYTF. CDR3 bases: TGTGCCAGCTCACCGGACAGGGACTATGGCTACACCTTC. Filled out from reference TRBV18 and TRBJ1-2, the complete variable domain reads NAGVMQNPRHLVRRRGQEARLRCSPMKGHSHVYWYRQLPEEGLKFMVYLQKENIIDESGMPKERFSAEFPKEGPSILRIQQVVRGDSAAYFCASSPDRDYGYTFGSGTRLTVV.

The chain joins TRBV9 to TRBJ2-3; D is unclear. This CDR3 contains 13 residues. The germline V gene encodes CDR1 SGDLS and CDR2 YYNGEE. The V end was cut by 0 bases, the J end by 5 bases, with 7 bases between. The CDR3 sequence is CASSVAPVDTQYF. CDR3 DNA: TGTGCCAGCAGCGTAGCCCCTGTAGATACGCAGTATTTT.

This chain joins TRBV3-1 (or the pseudogene TRBV3-2) and TRBJ1-1; D is unclear. The germline V gene encodes CDR1 LGHDT and CDR2 YNNKEL (reference sequence). The CDR3 length is 13 residues. The V end lost 4 bases, the J end lost 6 bases, and 12 bases lay between the germline ends. The CDR3 nucleotides read TGTGCCAGCAGCCCCGGGGAGCGGGCTGAAGCTTTCTTT. It is translated as CASSPGERAEAFF.

V gene TRBV5-1 combines with J gene TRBJ1-6, with D possibly matching TRBD1 (6 bases). V lost 5 bases and J 9 bases, leaving 15 bases between the germline ends. This CDR3 is built from 14 residues. CDR1 and CDR2 (germline): SGHRS, YFSETQ. The CDR3 sequence is CASSDRSAGSPLHF. Here the CDR3 DNA reads TGCGCCAGCAGTGACAGGTCCGCTGGTTCACCCCTCCACTTT.

This chain joins TRBV5-6 and TRBJ1-4; TRBD1 matches at 8 bases. This CDR3 contains 15 residues. With 4 bases clipped from V and 4 bases from J, the junction kept 6 bases outside the gene matches. CDR1 and CDR2 from the germline V gene are SGHDT and YYEEEE. The CDR3 loop is CASSQWTGSNEKLFF. The CDR3 bases are TGTGCCAGCAGCCAATGGACAGGGAGTAATGAAAAACTGTTTTTT.

The rearrangement uses TRBV7-2 and TRBJ2-5; TRBD2 matches at 14 bases. CDR1 and CDR2 from the germline V gene are SGHTA and FQGNSA. This CDR3 is built from 16 residues. Trimming cost V 5 bases and J 5 bases; bases outside gene matches: 7. Here the CDR3 reads CASSPRGLAGVETQYF. The CDR3 DNA is TGTGCCAGCAGCCCCCGGGGACTAGCGGGGGTTGAGACCCAGTACTTC. Full variable domain (missing parts from reference TRBV7-2 and TRBJ2-5): GAGVSQSPSNKVTEKGKDVELRCDPISGHTALYWYRQSLGQGLEFLIYFQGNSAPDKSGLPSDRFSAERTGGSVSTLTIQRTQQEDSAVYLCASSPRGLAGVETQYFGPGTRLLVL.

This chain connects TRBV11-2 to TRBJ2-7; TRBD2 aligns across 12 bases. CDR1 and CDR2 from the germline V gene are SGHAT and FQNNGV. With V trimmed by 5 bases and J by 1 base, 6 bases remained unmatched. This CDR3 has 16 amino acids. The CDR3 loop is CASSGGLAGQSYEQYF. Here the CDR3 DNA reads TGTGCCAGCAGCGGTGGACTAGCGGGGCAATCCTACGAGCAGTACTTC.

This sequence joins TRBV15 and TRBJ1-2, with a tentative D call TRBD1 (5 bases). Germline V gene sequence: CDR1 LNHNV, CDR2 YYDKDF (reference sequence). V was shortened by 5 bases and J by 3 bases, with 16 bases between the two germline ends. This CDR3 has 15 amino acids. The DNA for the CDR3 is TGTGCCACCAGCTCGGGGGAACTTGGGTACTATGGCTACACCTTC. Translation gives CATSSGELGYYGYTF.

This clone was observed a single time. V and J are TRBV6-5 and TRBJ1-5, with D hard to call. The V end lost 5 bases, the J end lost 4 bases, and 9 bases lay between the germline ends. Germline assignment: CDR1 MNHEY and CDR2 SVGAGI. CDR3 length equals 13 residues. The CDR3 is CASSRTGNQPQHF. The CDR3 DNA sequence: TGTGCCAGCAGTAGAACGGGGAATCAGCCCCAGCATTTT.

The chain couples TRBV5-1 to TRBJ2-7; the match to TRBD2 covers 12 bases. CDR1 is SGHRS and CDR2 is YFSETQ in the germline V gene. V shed 0 bases and J 5 bases; nucleotides not matched to a gene: 3. The length of the CDR3 is 15 residues. This chain's CDR3 is CASSLAGLAGDEQYF. CDR3 bases: TGCGCCAGCAGCTTGGCGGGACTAGCGGGCGACGAGCAGTACTTC.